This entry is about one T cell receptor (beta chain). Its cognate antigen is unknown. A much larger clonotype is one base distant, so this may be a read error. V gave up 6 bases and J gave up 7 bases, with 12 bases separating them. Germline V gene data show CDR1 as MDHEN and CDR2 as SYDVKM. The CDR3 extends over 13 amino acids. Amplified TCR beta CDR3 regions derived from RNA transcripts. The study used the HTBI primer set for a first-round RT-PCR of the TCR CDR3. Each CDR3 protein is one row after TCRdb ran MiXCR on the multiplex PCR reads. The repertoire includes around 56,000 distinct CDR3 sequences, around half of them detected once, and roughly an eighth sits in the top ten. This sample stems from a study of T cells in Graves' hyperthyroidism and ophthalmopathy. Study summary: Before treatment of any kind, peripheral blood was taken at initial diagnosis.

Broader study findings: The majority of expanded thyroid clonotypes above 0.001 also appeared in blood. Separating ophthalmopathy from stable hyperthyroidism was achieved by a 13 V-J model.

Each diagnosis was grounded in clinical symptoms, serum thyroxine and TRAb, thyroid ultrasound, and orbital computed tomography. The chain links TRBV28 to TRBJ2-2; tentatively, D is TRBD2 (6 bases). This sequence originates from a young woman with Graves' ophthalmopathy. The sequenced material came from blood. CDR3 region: CASRGGTIGELFF. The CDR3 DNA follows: TGTGCCAGCAGAGGAGGGACCATCGGGGAGCTGTTTTTT.